This T cell receptor (beta chain) was identified during a study of CD8 T cells in Susac syndrome. The germline V gene encodes CDR1 DFQATT and CDR2 SNEGSKA (reference sequence). J gave up 1 base and V 3 bases, and 6 bases lay outside the gene matches. CDR3 length equals 15 residues. Random hexamers were used to reverse transcribe the RNA input (about 0.5 to 1 ug). TCRdb re-derived calls from the immunoSEQ multiplex PCR reads in MiXCR, one entry per CDR3 protein. This repertoire shows roughly 150,000 distinct CDR3 sequences, approximately 94% found once; its top ten account for 0.2% to 0.25%. Sequencing of TCR beta was performed on blood CD8+ and CD4+ T cells.

The sequence was collected from a human donor with multiple sclerosis. Material for sequencing was CD8+ T cells from PBMCs. The chain uses TRBV20-1 and TRBJ2-1, with 7 bases matching TRBD1. CDR3 region: CSASQGERSYNEQFF. The CDR3 DNA follows: TGCAGTGCTAGCCAGGGGGAACGATCCTACAATGAGCAGTTCTTC.